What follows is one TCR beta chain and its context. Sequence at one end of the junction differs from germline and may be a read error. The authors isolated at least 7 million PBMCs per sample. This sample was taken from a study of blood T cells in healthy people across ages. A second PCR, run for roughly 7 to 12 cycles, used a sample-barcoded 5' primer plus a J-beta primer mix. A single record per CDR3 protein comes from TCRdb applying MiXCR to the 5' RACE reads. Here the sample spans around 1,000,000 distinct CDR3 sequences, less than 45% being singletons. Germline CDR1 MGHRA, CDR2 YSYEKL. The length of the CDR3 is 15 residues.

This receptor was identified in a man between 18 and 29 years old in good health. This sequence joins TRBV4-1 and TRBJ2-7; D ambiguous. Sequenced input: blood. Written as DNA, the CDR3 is TGCGCCAGCAGCCAAGATCCAGGCCACTCCTACGGGCAGTACTTC. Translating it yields CASSQDPGHSYGQYF.